Presented here are 2 T cell receptor beta chains from one specimen sequenced in a study of T cell changes during pregnancy in multiple sclerosis. Some clones are missing from TCRdb's copy, which holds only in-frame ones; the method was immunoSEQ multiplex PCR. This table holds more than 50,000 clones, 90% to 95% found once. This sample comprised CD8+ T cells from peripheral blood mononuclear cells, obtained after pregnancy. These receptors were obtained from a female donor with multiple sclerosis, enrolled in a pregnancy study.

The chain links TRBV7-9 to TRBJ1-3; D not resolved. V lost 5 bases to trimming and J lost 0 bases, with 14 bases between them. The length of the CDR3 is 16 residues. Germline values: CDR1 SEHNR, CDR2 FQNEAQ (reference sequence). CDR3 in amino acids: CASSPRSSVSGNTIYF. The CDR3 DNA sequence: TGTGCCAGCAGCCCCAGGTCATCGGTCTCTGGAAACACCATATATTTT.

The chain links TRBV9 to TRBJ2-7; 9 bases are a match to TRBD2. The CDR3 length is 14 residues. Per the germline V gene, CDR1 is SGDLS and CDR2 is YYNGEE. With V trimmed by 4 bases and J by 7 bases, 9 bases remained unmatched. As DNA, the CDR3 is TGTGCCAGCAGCCCTGGCGGGAGGGCCGGAGAGCAGTACTTC. Translating it yields CASSPGGRAGEQYF.